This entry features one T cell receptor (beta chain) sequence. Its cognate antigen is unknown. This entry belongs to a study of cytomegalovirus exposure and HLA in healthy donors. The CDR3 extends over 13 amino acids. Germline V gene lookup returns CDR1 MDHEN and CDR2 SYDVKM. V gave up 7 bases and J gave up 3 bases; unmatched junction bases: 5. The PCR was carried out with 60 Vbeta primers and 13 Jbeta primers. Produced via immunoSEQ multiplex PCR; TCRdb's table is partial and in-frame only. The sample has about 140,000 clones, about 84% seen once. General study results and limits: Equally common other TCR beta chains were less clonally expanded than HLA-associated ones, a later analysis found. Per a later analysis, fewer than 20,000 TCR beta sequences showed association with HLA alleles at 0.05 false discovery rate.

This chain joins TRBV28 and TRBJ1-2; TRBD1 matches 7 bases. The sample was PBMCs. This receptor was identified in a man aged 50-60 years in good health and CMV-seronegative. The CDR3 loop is CASIRGRDYGYTF. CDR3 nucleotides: TGTGCCAGCATTAGGGGGCGGGACTATGGCTACACCTTC.